This record concerns one T cell receptor beta chain sequence. Its antigen is unknown. Trimming took 7 bases from V and 5 from J, leaving 10 bases between them. CDR1 MRHNA and CDR2 SNTAGT come from the germline V gene. This CDR3 is built from 12 residues. The data were obtained in a study of T cells in Graves' hyperthyroidism and ophthalmopathy. Study-level points and caveats: A 13 V-J model separated ophthalmopathy from stable hyperthyroidism.

Stable Graves' hyperthyroidism denoted no ophthalmopathy progression over 18 months. The source material, RNA transcripts, was used to amplify TCR beta CDR3 regions. A first-round RT-PCR of the TCR CDR3 used the HTBI primer set. MiXCR was run by TCRdb on the multiplex PCR reads, yielding one entry per CDR3 protein. Among a few hundred thousand distinct CDR3 sequences listed, about 15% were seen once. This TCR came from a woman younger than 35 with Graves' hyperthyroidism. The material sequenced was blood. V and J are TRBV6-4 and TRBJ2-3; D gene unclear. The CDR3 DNA sequence: TGTGCCAGCACCCGGTTTGGAGATACGCAGTATTTT. This codes for CASTRFGDTQYF.